This paragraph covers one T cell receptor (beta chain) sequence. The antigen remains unidentified. These data originate in a study of identifying expanded T cells in peripheral blood. Study-wide results and limits: Variance in clone template counts between roughly 2-week samples significantly increased with total template count across all healthy donors. Differentially abundant clones: 0.95 to 1.5 between replicates, 16.4 at two to three weeks, approximately 18 at four.

Assay: immunoSEQ multiplex PCR; the TCRdb copy retains only in-frame clones and omits some. Among some 65,000 clones listed, about four fifths were seen once. CDR1 is MNHNS and CDR2 is SASEGT in the germline V gene. This CDR3 is 13 amino acids long. Deletions cut 2 bases from V and 9 bases from J, with 11 bases between. During the collection period, no donor immune events like infections were recorded. The material sequenced was blood. The TCR originated in a person aged 18 to 70 in good health. The chain uses TRBV6-1 and TRBJ1-5; D might be TRBD1 (5 bases). The CDR3, as DNA: TGTGCCAGCAGTGAACAGGGATGGTCGCCCCAGCATTTT. Amino acids: CASSEQGWSPQHF.